This is a list of T cell receptor beta chains from one sample in a study of radiotherapy plus CTLA-4 blockade in lung cancer. Assay used: immunoSEQ multiplex PCR; TCRdb lists only in-frame clones, some missing. This table holds 85,000 to 90,000 clones, roughly 78% found once. The sample was peripheral blood, taken from a patient treated with radiotherapy plus ipilimumab. The receptors stem from a human donor with non-small cell lung cancer that progressed on radiotherapy plus ipilimumab. The CDR3 runs from the conserved cysteine through the conserved F or W. Fields, in order: J gene, V gene, D gene, clone size, CDR3 protein, CDR3 DNA. D genes are given only for firm matches. A clone size is listed for some rows: how often the clone was seen (once, few, many), or a class if it is expanded.

j_gene: TRBJ1-5; v_gene: TRBV2; d_gene: .; abundance: many; CDR3aa: CASSEPRQPQHF; CDR3nt: TGTGCCAGCAGTGAACCGAGACAGCCCCAGCATTTT
j_gene: TRBJ2-7; v_gene: TRBV11-2; d_gene: .; abundance: .; CDR3aa: CASSLDLRTSSYEQYF; CDR3nt: TGTGCCAGCAGCTTAGATCTCAGAACTAGCTCCTACGAGCAGTACTTC
j_gene: TRBJ1-2; v_gene: TRBV16; d_gene: TRBD1; abundance: .; CDR3aa: CASIDRVTNYGYTF; CDR3nt: TGTGCCAGCATCGACAGGGTCACTAACTATGGCTACACCTTC
j_gene: TRBJ1-6; v_gene: TRBV6-6; d_gene: .; abundance: .; CDR3aa: CASSSTGDSPLHF; CDR3nt: TGTGCCAGCAGTTCGACGGGCGATTCACCCCTCCACTTT
j_gene: TRBJ2-5; v_gene: TRBV27; d_gene: .; abundance: .; CDR3aa: CASSLYPGTGKETQYF; CDR3nt: TGTGCCAGCAGTTTATATCCGGGGACGGGGAAAGAGACCCAGTACTTC
j_gene: TRBJ1-4; v_gene: TRBV10-2; d_gene: TRBD1; abundance: .; CDR3aa: CASNSRGPREKLFF; CDR3nt: TGCGCCAGCAACTCCAGGGGGCCTAGGGAAAAACTGTTTTTT
j_gene: TRBJ1-1; v_gene: TRBV28; d_gene: .; abundance: .; CDR3aa: CASSPELLWTEAFF; CDR3nt: TGTGCCAGCAGTCCAGAGCTTCTGTGGACTGAAGCTTTCTTT
j_gene: TRBJ1-1; v_gene: TRBV4-2; d_gene: .; abundance: .; CDR3aa: CASSQAGQLNTEAFF; CDR3nt: TGTGCCAGCAGCCAAGCGGGGCAGCTGAACACTGAAGCTTTCTTT
j_gene: TRBJ2-1; v_gene: TRBV7-3; d_gene: .; abundance: .; CDR3aa: CASSLGTPGRNEQFF; CDR3nt: TGTGCCAGCAGCTTAGGGACCCCAGGGAGGAATGAGCAGTTCTTC
j_gene: TRBJ2-1; v_gene: TRBV7-2; d_gene: .; abundance: .; CDR3aa: CASSSRGRGSYNEQFF; CDR3nt: TGTGCCAGCAGCTCGCGCGGTCGGGGGAGCTACAATGAGCAGTTCTTC
j_gene: TRBJ2-7; v_gene: TRBV6-6; d_gene: .; abundance: few; CDR3aa: CASSYQGELYF; CDR3nt: TGTGCCAGCAGTTATCAAGGGGAATTATACTTC
j_gene: TRBJ1-6; v_gene: TRBV10-3; d_gene: .; abundance: few; CDR3aa: CAISRWGETNNSPLHF; CDR3nt: TGTGCCATCAGCCGGTGGGGGGAGACTAACAATTCACCCCTCCACTTT
j_gene: TRBJ1-2; v_gene: TRBV6-1; d_gene: TRBD1; abundance: .; CDR3aa: CASSEMTGSHGYTF; CDR3nt: TGTGCCAGCAGTGAAATGACAGGGTCCCATGGCTACACCTTC
j_gene: TRBJ2-7; v_gene: TRBV29-1; d_gene: .; abundance: .; CDR3aa: CSVAPTQYEQYF; CDR3nt: TGCAGCGTTGCGCCGACTCAGTACGAGCAGTACTTC
j_gene: TRBJ2-3; v_gene: TRBV5-1; d_gene: TRBD1; abundance: once; CDR3aa: CASSSGQGYPTDTQYF; CDR3nt: TGCGCCAGCAGCTCAGGACAGGGCTACCCCACAGATACGCAGTATTTT
j_gene: TRBJ1-5; v_gene: TRBV4-3; d_gene: .; abundance: few; CDR3aa: CASSQDASTNQPQHF; CDR3nt: TGCGCCAGCAGCCAAGATGCCTCGACCAATCAGCCCCAGCATTTT
j_gene: TRBJ1-3; v_gene: TRBV6-1; d_gene: .; abundance: .; CDR3aa: CASSDRNREGNTIYF; CDR3nt: TGTGCCAGCAGTGATCGCAACAGGGAAGGAAACACCATATATTTT
j_gene: TRBJ1-2; v_gene: TRBV18; d_gene: .; abundance: .; CDR3aa: CASSPSAGTNYGYTF; CDR3nt: TGTGCCAGCTCACCCTCGGCGGGAACCAACTATGGCTACACCTTC
j_gene: TRBJ2-5; v_gene: TRBV9; d_gene: .; abundance: .; CDR3aa: CASSVVGAQETQYF; CDR3nt: TGTGCCAGCAGCGTAGTAGGAGCCCAAGAGACCCAGTACTTC
j_gene: TRBJ1-2; v_gene: TRBV4-2; d_gene: .; abundance: .; CDR3aa: CASSQVTEQRDFWGYTF; CDR3nt: TGTGCCAGCAGCCAAGTAACCGAACAGAGGGACTTCTGGGGCTACACCTTC
j_gene: TRBJ2-5; v_gene: TRBV6-6; d_gene: .; abundance: .; CDR3aa: CASSYSLSGSGETQYF; CDR3nt: TGTGCCAGCAGTTACTCCCTGAGCGGCTCAGGGGAGACCCAGTACTTC
j_gene: TRBJ1-5; v_gene: TRBV5-1; d_gene: .; abundance: .; CDR3aa: CATPEGTERVQPQHF; CDR3nt: TGCGCCACCCCGGAAGGAACCGAACGTGTTCAGCCCCAGCATTTT
j_gene: TRBJ2-2; v_gene: TRBV18; d_gene: .; abundance: once; CDR3aa: CASSPQRAGTTGELFF; CDR3nt: TGTGCCAGCTCACCACAGAGGGCAGGGACCACCGGGGAGCTGTTTTTT
j_gene: TRBJ2-7; v_gene: TRBV7-2; d_gene: TRBD1; abundance: .; CDR3aa: CASTWTGSSYEQYF; CDR3nt: TGTGCCAGCACCTGGACAGGGAGCTCCTACGAGCAGTACTTC
j_gene: TRBJ2-2; v_gene: TRBV11-2; d_gene: .; abundance: .; CDR3aa: CASSPGRQGGELFF; CDR3nt: TGTGCCAGCAGCCCCGGGCGGCAAGGCGGGGAGCTGTTTTTT
j_gene: TRBJ1-1; v_gene: TRBV7-8; d_gene: .; abundance: few; CDR3aa: CASSFGNTEAFF; CDR3nt: TGTGCCAGCAGCTTCGGGAACACTGAAGCTTTCTTT
j_gene: TRBJ1-5; v_gene: TRBV5-6; d_gene: .; abundance: .; CDR3aa: CASSLAARVGQPQHF; CDR3nt: TGTGCCAGCAGCTTGGCCGCAAGGGTAGGTCAGCCCCAGCATTTT
j_gene: TRBJ2-3; v_gene: TRBV27; d_gene: .; abundance: .; CDR3aa: CASSPQMRVGDGARDTQYF; CDR3nt: TGTGCCAGCAGTCCCCAGATGCGGGTGGGGGACGGCGCTAGGGATACGCAGTATTTT
j_gene: TRBJ1-3; v_gene: TRBV11-2; d_gene: .; abundance: .; CDR3aa: CASSQPGVTLGNTIYF; CDR3nt: TGTGCCAGCAGCCAGCCGGGGGTGACCCTTGGAAACACCATATATTTT
j_gene: TRBJ1-1; v_gene: TRBV14; d_gene: .; abundance: .; CDR3aa: CASSPEVPGGYTEAFF; CDR3nt: TGTGCCAGCAGCCCAGAAGTGCCCGGGGGATACACTGAAGCTTTCTTT
j_gene: TRBJ2-1; v_gene: TRBV30; d_gene: .; abundance: few; CDR3aa: CAWSGSLRGEQFF; CDR3nt: TGTGCCTGGAGTGGGTCACTGCGGGGTGAGCAGTTCTTC
j_gene: TRBJ2-7; v_gene: TRBV18; d_gene: .; abundance: .; CDR3aa: CASSPPTPLLGLAPYQYF; CDR3nt: TGTGCCAGCTCACCACCGACGCCTTTGTTGGGTTTAGCCCCTTACCAGTACTTC
j_gene: TRBJ2-1; v_gene: TRBV7-8; d_gene: .; abundance: few; CDR3aa: CASSLVAPAHPSYNEQFF; CDR3nt: TGTGCCAGCAGCTTAGTTGCCCCCGCTCACCCCTCCTACAATGAGCAGTTCTTC
j_gene: TRBJ2-7; v_gene: TRBV7-6; d_gene: .; abundance: .; CDR3aa: CASSLAGSRGLDEQYF; CDR3nt: TGTGCCAGCAGCTTAGCCGGTTCTCGGGGCTTGGACGAGCAGTACTTC
j_gene: TRBJ2-5; v_gene: TRBV6-5; d_gene: .; abundance: .; CDR3aa: CASSYSYGGETQYF; CDR3nt: TGTGCCAGCAGTTACTCGTACGGAGGCGAGACCCAGTACTTC
j_gene: TRBJ2-2; v_gene: TRBV7-3; d_gene: .; abundance: once; CDR3aa: CASSFEGAGELFF; CDR3nt: TGTGCCAGCAGCTTTGAGGGGGCCGGGGAGCTGTTTTTT
j_gene: TRBJ2-7; v_gene: TRBV4-1; d_gene: .; abundance: .; CDR3aa: CASSQDGRDGEQYF; CDR3nt: TGCGCCAGCAGCCAAGATGGCAGGGATGGGGAGCAGTACTTC
j_gene: TRBJ2-4; v_gene: TRBV28; d_gene: .; abundance: .; CDR3aa: CASSFEGNIQYF; CDR3nt: TGTGCCAGCAGTTTTGAGGGAAACATTCAGTACTTC